Following are 25 T cell receptor beta chains from one sample sequenced in a study of blood T cells in healthy people across ages. Next came a second PCR, run for about 6 to 12 cycles, which used a sample-barcoded 5' primer along with a J-beta primer mix. One entry per CDR3 protein, called by TCRdb with MiXCR from the 5' RACE reads. The sample contains around 600,000 distinct CDR3 sequences, 40% to 50% of which appear only once. Sequences were obtained from blood. Every receptor here comes from an older man in good health.

This clonotype was counted many times. The rearrangement links TRBV12-3 or TRBV12-4 to TRBJ2-1; no clear D. This CDR3 region has 11 residues. The V end was cut by 3 bases, the J end by 8 bases, with 5 bases between. The CDR3 bases are TGTGCCAGCAGTTTTAGGGATGAGCAGTTCTTC. It translates to CASSFRDEQFF.

This clonotype was seen more than once but under ten times. The chain couples TRBV20-1 to TRBJ2-5; weak D call: TRBD2 (5 bases). Germline loops: CDR1 DFQATT, CDR2 SNEGSKA (reference sequence). Trimming shortened V by 4 bases and J by 4 bases, and 25 bases separated the two germline ends. CDR3 length: 17 residues. The CDR3 bases are TGCAGTGCTAATCCCCGCGGGCTGGGGTTGTTAGGAGAGACCCAGTACTTC. Amino acids: CSANPRGLGLLGETQYF.

V gene TRBV7-2 combines with J gene TRBJ2-7; D is undetermined. In germline, CDR1 is SGHTA, CDR2 FQGNSA. This CDR3 is built from 12 residues. V was trimmed by 3 bases and J by 5 bases, leaving 8 bases between them. CDR3 sequence reads: CASSFSNNEQYF. In nucleotides, the CDR3 is TGTGCCAGCAGCTTCTCCAACAACGAGCAGTACTTC.

CDR3 amino acids: CASSEKGSDTQYF. The CDR3 nucleotides are TGTGCCAGCAGTGAAAAGGGGTCAGATACGCAGTATTTT. This sequence joins TRBV25-1 and TRBJ2-3, with D tentatively TRBD1 (5 bases). With 2 bases removed from V and 4 bases from J, the gap between germline ends came to 7 bases. Germline V gene data show CDR1 as MGHDK and CDR2 as SYGVNS. CDR3 size: 13 residues.

This clonotype was detected a few times. The CDR3 DNA reads TGTGCCAGCAGCTTGCTCGTTGCAACTAATGAAAAACTGTTTTTT. It translates to CASSLLVATNEKLFF. The chain uses TRBV7-9 and TRBJ1-4; unclear D gene. Germline V gene data show CDR1 as SEHNR and CDR2 as FQNEAQ (reference sequence). V shed 3 bases and J shed 0 bases, with 8 bases lying between them. The CDR3 extends over 15 amino acids.

The chain couples TRBV7-2 to TRBJ2-3; D unclear. CDR1 SGHTA and CDR2 FQGNSA come from the germline V gene. This CDR3 comprises 15 residues. Between the trimmed V and J ends, which lost 2 bases and 4 bases, there was a span of 13 bases. CDR3: CASSLIGDNADTQYF. Here the CDR3 DNA reads TGTGCCAGCAGCTTAATCGGTGATAACGCAGATACGCAGTATTTT.

This clonotype was counted between two and nine times. The chain has TRBV5-6 and TRBJ2-7; 12 bases are a match to TRBD1. V was clipped by 5 bases and J by 5 bases; unmatched bases: 8. The CDR3 length is 15 residues. CDR1 and CDR2 from the germline V gene are SGHDT and YYEEEE. CDR3: CASSLTGQGADEQYF. For the CDR3, the DNA is TGTGCCAGCAGTCTAACGGGACAGGGGGCTGACGAGCAGTACTTC.

A few counts support this clonotype. J is TRBJ2-7 and V is TRBV5-8; 9 bases align to TRBD2. Germline CDR1 is SGHTS and CDR2 is YDEGEE. The CDR3 spans 15 residues. V trimming: 3 bases; J trimming: 3 bases; junction bases outside the gene matches: 7. This CDR3 is CASSWRTSENYEQYF. For the CDR3, the DNA is TGTGCCAGCAGCTGGAGGACTAGCGAGAACTACGAGCAGTACTTC.

The chain links TRBV24-1 to TRBJ2-7; 10 positions agree with TRBD1. From germline, CDR1 is KGHDR and CDR2 SFDVKD. Trimming removed 1 base from V and 6 bases from J; junction bases left unmatched: 5. CDR3 length: 15 residues. The CDR3: CATSDFRQGAGEQYF. CDR3 DNA sequence: TGTGCCACCAGTGATTTCCGACAGGGGGCTGGCGAGCAGTACTTC.

V and J are TRBV20-1 and TRBJ2-7; D is perhaps TRBD1 or TRBD2 (5 bases each). Germline V CDR1 and CDR2: DFQATT, SNEGSKA (reference sequence). V was trimmed by 0 bases and J by 2 bases, leaving 11 bases between them. The length of the CDR3 is 14 residues. For the CDR3, the DNA is TGCAGTGCTAGAGATCGGGGCAGAACCTACGAGCAGTACTTC. This codes for CSARDRGRTYEQYF.

The chain employs TRBV5-1 and TRBJ2-3, with D uncertain. The germline CDR1 and CDR2 sequences are SGHRS and YFSETQ. The CDR3 covers 16 residues. Trimming removed 4 bases from V and 0 bases from J, with 15 bases in between. This CDR3 is CASSKARAESTDTQYF. The DNA for the CDR3 is TGCGCCAGCAGCAAAGCTAGGGCAGAAAGCACAGATACGCAGTATTTT.

V and J are TRBV7-6 and TRBJ2-4, with unresolved D. CDR3 length: 14 amino acids. Germline V gene data show CDR1 as SGHVS and CDR2 as FNYEAQ. The V end lost 0 bases, the J end lost 6 bases, and 9 bases lay between the germline ends. CDR3 in amino acids: CASSLAPDGNIQYF. CDR3 DNA sequence: TGTGCCAGCAGCTTAGCACCGGACGGAAACATTCAGTACTTC.

This chain links TRBV2 with TRBJ2-7; D uncertain. The V and J ends lost 2 bases and 6 bases respectively, with 11 bases between them. The CDR3 has 13 residues. Germline lookup yields CDR1 SNHLY and CDR2 FYNNEI. The DNA of the CDR3 is TGTGCCAGCAGTGAACTAGGCCCGTCCGAGCAGTACTTC. It codes for CASSELGPSEQYF.

V is TRBV5-1 and J is TRBJ2-3, with 9 bases lining up with TRBD1. V lost 7 bases, J lost 2 bases, and 2 bases stayed unmatched. The CDR3 has 13 amino acids. From germline, CDR1 is SGHRS and CDR2 YFSETQ. CDR3 nucleotides: TGCGCCAGCCGGGACAGGGACACAGATACGCAGTATTTT. Translation gives CASRDRDTDTQYF.

This clonotype was counted a few times. The chain joins TRBV12-3 or TRBV12-4 to TRBJ2-5; 10 bases are shared with TRBD2. Trimming took 6 bases from V and 1 from J; bases not matched to a gene: 5. The CDR3 totals 15 residues. The CDR3, as DNA: TGTGCCAGCAGGCAACTAGCGGGGTCCCAAGAGACCCAGTACTTC. Its protein product is CASRQLAGSQETQYF.

About this clonotype: Since a much larger clone is just one base distant, this may be a read error. This sequence joins TRBV6-6 and TRBJ2-3, with D hard to call. This CDR3 spans 13 amino acids. Germline V lookup: CDR1 MNHNY, CDR2 SVGAGI (reference sequence). V was shortened by 4 bases and J by 2 bases, with 7 bases between the two germline ends. CDR3 in amino acids: CASSLPDTDTQYF. As DNA, the CDR3 is TGTGCCAGCAGTTTACCGGACACAGATACGCAGTATTTT.

V is TRBV30 and J is TRBJ2-7; D tentatively fits TRBD1 or TRBD2 (5 bases each). Trimming removed 3 bases from V and 1 base from J, with 10 bases in between. Germline assignment: CDR1 GTSNPN and CDR2 SVGIG (reference sequence). The CDR3 runs to 13 residues. The DNA of the CDR3 is TGTGCCTGGAGCGGGGCTCAATCCTACGAGCAGTACTTC. This sequence encodes CAWSGAQSYEQYF.

The V gene is TRBV12-3 or TRBV12-4, the J gene TRBJ1-6; D is perhaps TRBD1 (5 bases). The CDR3 is 13 residues long. V shed 6 bases and J shed 7 bases, with 10 bases lying between them. The CDR3 protein is CASRRGGNSPLHF. In DNA, the CDR3 is TGTGCCAGCAGGCGGGGCGGGAATTCACCCCTCCACTTT.

In this sample, this clonotype turned up a few times. The chain joins TRBV4-2 to TRBJ2-1, with 9 bases that match TRBD2. CDR3 length: 17 amino acids. Germline assignment: CDR1 LGHNA and CDR2 YNFKEQ. V lost 3 bases and J lost 7; bases outside the gene matches: 13. The DNA of the CDR3 is TGTGCCAGCAGCCAGGCCCCTGTAGCGGGAGCTACAAATGAGCAGTTCTTC. Its translation: CASSQAPVAGATNEQFF.

This clonotype was seen a handful of times. The J gene is TRBJ2-5, the V gene TRBV6-5; either TRBD1 or TRBD2 may fit D (5 bases each). Germline V gene lookup returns CDR1 MNHEY and CDR2 SVGAGI. The CDR3 is 14 amino acids. The germline V and J ends were trimmed by 6 bases and 4 bases, with 15 bases remaining between them. CDR3 sequence: CASSRPGPGETQYF. CDR3 bases: TGTGCCAGCAGCAGACCGGGACCGGGAGAGACCCAGTACTTC.

The chain joins TRBV6-5 to TRBJ2-3, with 10 nucleotides matching TRBD2. Germline V gene sequence: CDR1 MNHEY, CDR2 SVGAGI. The CDR3 extends over 15 amino acids. V was clipped by 5 bases and J by 1 base; unmatched bases: 3. The CDR3: CASSTGTSGTDTQYF. In DNA form, the CDR3 reads TGTGCCAGCAGTACAGGGACTAGCGGCACAGATACGCAGTATTTT.

The chain combines TRBV11-1 with TRBJ2-5, with TRBD2 as a possible D gene (5 bases). Trimming took off 6 bases at V and 7 bases at J, with 18 bases between the two ends. CDR3 size: 14 residues. From germline, CDR1 is SGHAT and CDR2 FQDESV (reference sequence). CDR3 sequence reads: CASRAEGSRATQYF. DNA for the CDR3: TGTGCCAGCAGGGCAGAGGGTTCAAGAGCGACCCAGTACTTC.

The V and J genes are TRBV7-2 and TRBJ2-1; the match to TRBD2 covers 11 bases. With V trimmed by 1 base and J by 9 bases, 11 bases remained unmatched. This CDR3 has 17 amino acids. Germline CDR1 is SGHTA and CDR2 is FQGNSA. The CDR3 sequence: CASSLVSGGGPLIEQFF. The CDR3 nucleotides read TGTGCCAGCAGCTTAGTTAGCGGGGGGGGCCCACTCATTGAGCAGTTCTTC.

This clonotype showed up just a few times. The chain uses TRBV29-1 and TRBJ2-5; TRBD2 matches 7 bases. The CDR3 runs to 13 residues. In germline, CDR1 is SQVTM, CDR2 ANQGSEA. J gave up 5 bases and V 6 bases, and 9 bases lay outside the gene matches. The CDR3 loop is CSVSGPGGETQYF. In nucleotides, the CDR3 is TGCAGCGTATCGGGCCCCGGGGGGGAGACCCAGTACTTC.

This clonotype was seen a few times. The chain has TRBV25-1 and TRBJ2-5; D tentatively fits TRBD1 or TRBD2 (5 bases each). This CDR3 is built from 15 residues. Germline CDR1 is MGHDK and CDR2 is SYGVNS. With 1 base removed from V and 0 bases from J, the gap between germline ends came to 9 bases. CDR3 nucleotide sequence: TGTGCCAGCAGTGAATCGGGGACCTACCAAGAGACCCAGTACTTC. Protein product: CASSESGTYQETQYF.